What follows is one T cell receptor beta chain and its context. This CDR3 is built from 14 residues. The V gene lost 6 bases and the J gene lost 11 bases, with 22 bases spanning the gap. CDR1 MNHNS and CDR2 SASEGT come from the germline V gene. This specimen belongs to a study of Graves' ophthalmopathy and Graves' hyperthyroidism. Ophthalmopathy donors were characterized by moderate-to-severe activity, CAS of at least 3, NOSPECS of at least 4, and duration under 3 months. The study amplified TCR beta CDR3 regions using RNA transcripts. The workflow started with a first-round RT-PCR run with HTBI primers and then moved on to a second-round multiplex PCR. TCRdb independently ran MiXCR on the multiplex PCR reads; one entry per CDR3 protein. The sample contains 300,000 or so distinct CDR3 sequences, roughly a sixth of which appear only once.

Source material: peripheral blood. The clonotype was recovered from an adult man with Graves' ophthalmopathy. The V and J genes are TRBV6-1 and TRBJ1-1, with D possibly being TRBD1 (5 bases). DNA for the CDR3: TGTGCCAGCAGGGGGGACCGAAATTGGCGGCTGGCTTTCTTT. Encoded protein: CASRGDRNWRLAFF.